This T cell receptor beta chain appears in the sequencing data of a study of T cells in Graves' hyperthyroidism and ophthalmopathy. Study-level information: The initial diagnosis was the point when peripheral blood was collected, ahead of any treatment. Study-level findings and limits: Blood also showed most of the thyroid clonotypes that were expanded above 0.001.

The definition of stable Graves' hyperthyroidism was no ophthalmopathy progression within 18 months. Patients between 18 and 65 years old had hyperthyroidism, newly diagnosed and lasting under 2 months. The CDR3 covers 14 residues. V dropped 6 bases and J dropped 1; count of bases not matched to a gene: 7. CDR1 and CDR2 (germline): DFQATT, SNEGSKA (reference sequence). Amplification of TCR beta CDR3 regions was performed using RNA transcripts as template. Using the HTBI primer set, a first-round RT-PCR was run on the TCR CDR3. In TCRdb, the multiplex PCR reads were re-called with MiXCR into one record per CDR3 protein. Of around 340,000 distinct CDR3 sequences in the sample, 15% to 20% were seen once. This clonotype appeared many times. Its target is not known.

This TCR came from a woman aged 45 to 65 with Graves' hyperthyroidism. The sample was blood. The chain uses TRBV20-1 and TRBJ2-3, with 7 bases lining up with TRBD2. The CDR3 DNA follows: TGCAGTGCCGATAGCGGGTTTCGCACAGATACGCAGTATTTT. Encoded protein: CSADSGFRTDTQYF.